This T cell receptor beta chain was captured in a study of siplizumab effects on memory and regulatory T cells. Broader study findings: Unstimulated subsets were the mapping target of only a minor fraction of alloreactive clones.

Here immunoSEQ multiplex PCR was the method, and the copy in TCRdb shows in-frame clones only, minus some. The sample lists 80,000 to 95,000 clones, roughly 94% occurring once. V gave up 2 bases and J gave up 10 bases, with 21 bases separating them. There are 17 residues in the CDR3. Germline CDR1 and CDR2: MNHEY and SMNVEV (reference sequence). In regard to this clone: The antigen is not known.

The TCR originated in a human donor in good health. The chain has TRBV27 and TRBJ1-6; unclear D gene. The material sequenced was CD8+ T cells sorted from blood. CDR3 nucleotides: TGTGCCAGCAGTTTACTCTCGACAATTCCAACGGGGTCACCCCTCCACTTT. The encoded protein is CASSLLSTIPTGSPLHF.